Presented here are 20 T cell receptor beta chains from one specimen sequenced in a study of cytomegalovirus exposure and HLA in healthy donors (dated by TCRdb to the late 2010s). Libraries were constructed by the immunoSEQ multiplex PCR assay. The multiplex PCR relied on a mix of 60 forward primers for TCR Vbeta segments and 13 reverse primers for TCR Jbeta segments. The clones in this table, taken by TCRdb from immuneACCESS, are in-frame only. Not every clone is retained; where verified, under half of the shortfall comes from an unresolved V gene, and the cause of the rest is unknown. Present in this sample are approximately 190,000 clones, over 65% of which were seen just once. 1.5% to 2% of the sample is taken by the ten largest. Sample: PBMCs. These receptors were taken from a woman in her twenties or thirties in good health and CMV-seronegative.

This chain joins TRBV6-6 and TRBJ1-3; the match to TRBD1 covers 7 bases. After removal of 2 bases from V and 0 bases from J, the junction contained 4 bases not matched to a gene. This CDR3 has 16 residues. Germline V gene lookup returns CDR1 MNHNY and CDR2 SVGAGI (reference sequence). The CDR3 spells CASSYGTADSGNTIYF. The CDR3 DNA reads as TGTGCCAGCAGTTACGGGACAGCTGACTCTGGAAACACCATATATTTT.

V gene TRBV7-3 combines with J gene TRBJ2-3, with D possibly TRBD2 on 6 matching bases. Per the germline V gene, CDR1 is SGHTA and CDR2 is FQGTGA. Trimming took off 2 bases at V and 1 base at J, with 10 bases between the two ends. The CDR3 length is 15 residues. CDR3 residues: CASSLSRGGTDTQYF. The CDR3 DNA follows: TGTGCCAGCAGCTTATCTCGCGGGGGCACAGATACGCAGTATTTT.

CDR3 in amino acids: CASISGTYEQYF. For the CDR3, the DNA is TGTGCCAGCATTTCAGGGACCTACGAGCAGTACTTC. V gene TRBV25-1 combines with J gene TRBJ2-7; D possibly corresponds to TRBD1 (5 bases). The length of the CDR3 is 12 residues. Germline CDR1 is MGHDK and CDR2 is SYGVNS. The V and J ends lost 7 bases and 2 bases respectively, with 9 bases between them.

This clone appeared a few times. This chain links TRBV27 with TRBJ1-2; D perhaps matches TRBD1 (6 bases). The CDR3 has 14 residues. Trimming took off 6 bases at V and 2 bases at J, with 13 bases between the two ends. CDR1 and CDR2 from the germline V gene are MNHEY and SMNVEV (reference sequence). CDR3 loop: CASRETGPNYGYTF. Written as DNA, the CDR3 is TGTGCCAGCAGGGAGACAGGCCCCAACTATGGCTACACCTTC.

This rearrangement joins TRBV7-3 to TRBJ2-3, with TRBD2 identical over 8 bases. The CDR3 consists of 13 residues. CDR1 SGHTA and CDR2 FQGTGA come from the germline V gene. V gave up 5 bases and J gave up 6 bases; unmatched junction bases: 4. The CDR3 is CASSTGTRDTQYF. CDR3 nucleotides: TGTGCCAGCAGCACAGGGACTAGGGATACGCAGTATTTT.

The chain carries TRBV7-9 and TRBJ2-2; TRBD1 aligns across 10 bases. CDR1 and CDR2 from the germline V gene are SEHNR and FQNEAQ (reference sequence). V gave up 4 bases and J gave up 14 bases; unmatched junction bases: 10. This CDR3 region has 14 residues. Here the CDR3 reads CASSSLEGQGHLFF. Written as DNA, the CDR3 is TGTGCCAGCAGCTCACTAGAGGGACAGGGGCATCTGTTTTTT.

A few counts support this clone. The V and J genes are TRBV2 and TRBJ1-5; TRBD1 matches at 9 bases. From germline, CDR1 is SNHLY and CDR2 FYNNEI. Losses at the gene ends were 6 bases for V and 6 bases for J; bases not matched to a gene: 6. This CDR3 is 14 amino acids long. CDR3 sequence reads: CASRATGGTQPQHF. The CDR3 DNA reads as TGTGCCAGCAGGGCTACAGGGGGCACTCAGCCCCAGCATTTT.

The V call is TRBV18, the J call TRBJ1-1, with D hard to call. The CDR3 has 14 amino acids. Germline CDR1 reads KGHSH; CDR2 reads LQKENI. V lost 6 bases, J lost 3 bases, and 14 bases lay in between. CDR3 amino acids: CASSRAGMDTEAFF. CDR3 DNA: TGTGCCAGCTCTCGGGCGGGAATGGACACTGAAGCTTTCTTT.

This chain connects TRBV18 to TRBJ2-3, with 12 bases that match TRBD2. Germline assignment: CDR1 KGHSH and CDR2 LQKENI. This CDR3 has 16 residues. Trimming removed 4 bases from V and 2 bases from J; junction bases left unmatched: 4. This chain's CDR3 is CASSLRTSGNTDTQYF. CDR3 in DNA: TGTGCCAGCTCACTGCGGACTAGCGGGAACACAGATACGCAGTATTTT.

In nucleotides, the CDR3 is TGCAGCGTTGGAATTGGGGAGGCCCCCATATATTTT. Protein sequence: CSVGIGEAPIYF. The chain couples TRBV29-1 to TRBJ1-3, with D unclear. This CDR3 has 12 residues. Per the germline V gene, CDR1 is SQVTM and CDR2 is ANQGSEA. V lost 4 bases and J 11 bases, leaving 15 bases between the germline ends.

Concerning this clone itself: Other nucleotide sequences in the sample specify the same CDR3. The chain employs TRBV9 and TRBJ2-1; D may be TRBD2 (6 bases). There are 13 residues in the CDR3. V was shortened by 3 bases and J by 10 bases, with 14 bases between the two germline ends. The germline gives CDR1 SGDLS, CDR2 YYNGEE. The CDR3 loop is CASSDSGGREQFF. For the CDR3, the DNA is TGTGCCAGCAGCGATAGTGGGGGGAGAGAGCAGTTCTTC.

This clone occurred once. The same CDR3 is also encoded by other DNA sequences in this sample. The V and J genes are TRBV4-2 and TRBJ2-7; 11 bases are shared with TRBD1. The length of the CDR3 is 14 residues. Germline CDR1 reads LGHNA; CDR2 reads YNFKEQ. The J segment lost 9 bases and the V segment lost 0 bases, leaving 4 bases of the junction unmatched. The CDR3 protein is CASSQDRGQGVQYF. CDR3 DNA sequence: TGTGCCAGCAGCCAAGACCGGGGACAGGGGGTGCAGTACTTC.

The chain recombines TRBV27 with TRBJ1-1, with TRBD1 identical over 10 bases. Germline CDR1 is MNHEY and CDR2 is SMNVEV (reference sequence). The CDR3 consists of 16 residues. V shed 5 bases, J shed 5 bases, and the junction held 11 bases outside the gene matches. CDR3 in DNA: TGTGCCAGCAGTCCTACAGACAGGGGGCCGGGAACTGAAGCTTTCTTT. It is translated as CASSPTDRGPGTEAFF.

This clone was counted between two and nine times. The V and J genes are TRBV19 and TRBJ1-2, with D unresolved. Germline lookup yields CDR1 LNHDA and CDR2 SQIVND (reference sequence). The V and J ends lost 7 bases and 8 bases respectively, with 23 bases between them. The CDR3 covers 15 residues. CDR3 DNA sequence: TGTGCCAGTAAAACCGGGCCCGGGATTTCGGGGGGCTACACCTTC. This sequence encodes CASKTGPGISGGYTF.

This clone was found once. The chain couples TRBV5-6 to TRBJ1-4; D unclear. Trimming took off 4 bases at V and 0 bases at J, with 13 bases between the two ends. Germline V CDR1 and CDR2: SGHDT, YYEEEE. This CDR3 has 16 amino acids. The CDR3 bases are TGTGCCAGCAGCCCGACGACCGGGGCAACTAATGAAAAACTGTTTTTT. It is translated as CASSPTTGATNEKLFF.

The rearrangement uses TRBV5-6 and TRBJ1-1; D possibly corresponds to TRBD1 (5 bases). Germline V lookup: CDR1 SGHDT, CDR2 YYEEEE. The CDR3 spans 16 residues. Trimming removed 6 bases from V and 6 bases from J, with 24 bases in between. CDR3 loop: CASTRNVLQDRAEAFF. The CDR3 nucleotides are TGTGCCAGCACCCGAAACGTTTTACAGGATCGGGCTGAAGCTTTCTTT.

V is TRBV7-9 and J is TRBJ2-3, with 8 bases that match TRBD2. J was trimmed by 3 bases and V by 5 bases; bases with no gene match: 7. In germline, CDR1 is SEHNR, CDR2 FQNEAQ (reference sequence). This CDR3 spans 15 amino acids. The CDR3 here is CASSPSGTRTDTQYF. The CDR3 DNA reads TGTGCCAGCAGCCCCTCCGGGACTAGGACAGATACGCAGTATTTT. The variable domain in full, completed from reference TRBV7-9 and TRBJ2-3, reads DTGVSQNPRHKITKRGQNVTFRCDPISEHNRLYWYRQTLGQGPEFLTYFQNEAQLEKSRLLSDRFSAERPKGSFSTLEIQRTEQGDSAMYLCASSPSGTRTDTQYFGPGTRLTVL.

J is TRBJ2-5 and V is TRBV7-2; D perhaps matches TRBD2 (6 bases). This CDR3 comprises 15 residues. CDR1 and CDR2 (germline): SGHTA, FQGNSA. V lost 5 bases and J lost 4, with 17 bases in between. The CDR3 DNA reads as TGTGCCAGCAGCCGACCGGGACTCGAACGAGAGACCCAGTACTTC. Amino acid sequence: CASSRPGLERETQYF.

The chain recombines TRBV6-4 with TRBJ2-3, with 12 bases lining up with TRBD2. Trimming removed 5 bases from V and 8 bases from J; junction bases left unmatched: 8. The CDR3 runs to 15 residues. Germline lookup yields CDR1 MRHNA and CDR2 SNTAGT. In DNA, the CDR3 is TGTGCCAGCAGTCCGACTAGCGGGAGTATAGGTACGCAGTATTTT. As protein: CASSPTSGSIGTQYF.

The V and J genes are TRBV5-1 and TRBJ2-1; no clear D. V was trimmed by 2 bases and J by 4 bases, leaving 13 bases between them. Germline V gives CDR1 SGHRS, CDR2 YFSETQ. The CDR3 has 15 amino acids. The CDR3 is CASSFGATEYNEQFF. The DNA of the CDR3 is TGCGCCAGCAGCTTTGGTGCTACCGAATACAATGAGCAGTTCTTC.